These 30 T cell receptor beta chains originate from one sample sequenced in a study of blood T cell repertoires in COVID-19. Sequencing used immunoSEQ multiplex PCR; TCRdb keeps in-frame clones, though not all of them. This sample has a few hundred thousand clones, with nearly 90% found just once. The sequenced sample consisted of peripheral blood. The source of these receptors is a woman aged 18 to 35 who had recovered from COVID-19.

The chain links TRBV11-2 to TRBJ2-1; D is perhaps TRBD1 (5 bases). The CDR3 contains 13 residues. The germline V gene encodes CDR1 SGHAT and CDR2 FQNNGV. The V and J ends lost 0 bases and 7 bases respectively, with 7 bases between them. In nucleotides, the CDR3 is TGTGCCAGCAGCTTAGAACAGGAGAATGAGCAGTTCTTC. It codes for CASSLEQENEQFF.

The chain employs TRBV27 and TRBJ2-7; 8 nucleotides align to TRBD1. Germline V lookup: CDR1 MNHEY, CDR2 SMNVEV (reference sequence). With V trimmed by 2 bases and J by 6 bases, 6 bases remained unmatched. The CDR3 covers 14 residues. CDR3 amino acids: CASSLNWDRSEQYF. DNA for the CDR3: TGTGCCAGCAGTTTAAATTGGGACAGGAGCGAGCAGTACTTC.

The chain uses TRBV2 and TRBJ2-7; maybe TRBD1 (6 bases). CDR1 is SNHLY and CDR2 is FYNNEI in the germline V gene. The V and J ends lost 3 bases and 1 base respectively, with 16 bases between them. This CDR3 is 16 amino acids long. This CDR3 is CASSDSLQGRSYEQYF. CDR3 DNA sequence: TGTGCCAGCAGTGATTCGCTACAGGGTAGGTCCTACGAGCAGTACTTC.

The chain employs TRBV11-1 and TRBJ2-3; 9 bases line up with TRBD2. The CDR3 spans 16 residues. Trimming cost V 2 bases and J 5 bases; bases outside gene matches: 8. The germline V gene has CDR1 SGHAT and CDR2 FQDESV (reference sequence). Here the CDR3 DNA reads TGTGCCAGCAGCTTAATGGGCGGGAGGGCCATAGATACGCAGTATTTT. Encoded protein: CASSLMGGRAIDTQYF.

The rearrangement joins TRBV19 to TRBJ1-5, with a tentative D call TRBD1 (5 bases). There are 17 residues in the CDR3. Germline values: CDR1 LNHDA, CDR2 SQIVND (reference sequence). Trimming stripped 4 bases from V and 0 bases from J, with 16 bases between. The chain's CDR3 is CASSSQGTPYSNQPQHF. The CDR3 DNA sequence: TGTGCCAGTAGTAGTCAGGGTACCCCATATAGCAATCAGCCCCAGCATTTT.

CDR3 sequence (DNA): TGTGCCAGCAGCCAAGGGGATTTAGACACTGAAGCTTTCTTT. It encodes CASSQGDLDTEAFF. This rearrangement joins TRBV6-5 to TRBJ1-1, with D perhaps matching TRBD1 (5 bases). The V gene lost 6 bases and the J gene lost 3 bases, with 14 bases spanning the gap. This CDR3 is built from 14 residues. CDR1 is MNHEY, CDR2 SVGAGI, per germline.

CDR3: CASSQGGWEGPEAFF. The CDR3 nucleotides read TGCGCCAGCAGCCAAGGAGGATGGGAGGGACCTGAAGCTTTCTTT. The genes are TRBV4-1 and TRBJ1-1; D possibly corresponds to TRBD1 (5 bases). In germline, CDR1 is MGHRA, CDR2 YSYEKL. The CDR3 is 15 amino acids. V was shortened by 1 base and J by 6 bases, with 15 bases between the two germline ends.

In this sample, this clone turned up a few times. CDR3 sequence (DNA): TGTGCCACCAGCAGAGGGCGGGAGGGAATCTACGAGCAGTACTTC. Translated: CATSRGREGIYEQYF. The rearrangement joins TRBV15 to TRBJ2-7; 9 bases align to TRBD2. The CDR3 is 15 amino acids. The trim removed 1 base at V and 3 bases at J, leaving 4 bases unmatched. The germline V gene encodes CDR1 LNHNV and CDR2 YYDKDF (reference sequence). Using reference TRBV15 and TRBJ2-7 for the parts outside the CDR3, the full variable domain is DAMVIQNPRYQVTQFGKPVTLSCSQTLNHNVMYWYQQKSSQAPKLLFHYYDKDFNNEADTPDNFQSRRPNTSFCFLDIRSPGLGDTAMYLCATSRGREGIYEQYFGPGTRLTVT.

This clone has only one observation. This sequence joins TRBV14 and TRBJ2-1; D possibly corresponds to TRBD2 (6 bases). Per germline, CDR1 SGHDN and CDR2 FVKESK. The CDR3 loop spans 13 amino acids. V gave up 5 bases and J gave up 7 bases, with 12 bases separating them. CDR3 coding DNA: TGTGCCAGCAGCTCGGGACTCCATAATGAGCAGTTCTTC. Translated: CASSSGLHNEQFF.

This clone was found a few times. The chain carries TRBV2 and TRBJ1-3; no firm D call. Germline V gene data show CDR1 as SNHLY and CDR2 as FYNNEI. This CDR3 has 14 residues. V was shortened by 8 bases and J by 0 bases, with 11 bases between the two germline ends. The CDR3 here is CASLSSASGNTIYF. The CDR3 coding sequence is TGTGCCAGCTTGAGTAGTGCCTCTGGAAACACCATATATTTT.

V usage is TRBV6-5 and J usage is TRBJ1-1; weak D call: TRBD1 (5 bases). V shed 6 bases and J shed 3 bases, with 11 bases lying between them. CDR3 size: 13 residues. The germline V gene encodes CDR1 MNHEY and CDR2 SVGAGI. The CDR3: CASSSDRDTEAFF. CDR3 DNA: TGTGCCAGCAGCTCCGACAGAGACACTGAAGCTTTCTTT.

The chain employs TRBV13 and TRBJ2-1, with D maybe TRBD1 (6 bases). CDR1 is PRHDT, CDR2 FYEKMQ, per germline (reference sequence). V was shortened by 0 bases and J by 10 bases, with 19 bases between the two germline ends. The CDR3 loop spans 16 amino acids. CDR3 region: CASSLGLGQGRREQFF. The CDR3 DNA sequence: TGTGCCAGCAGCTTAGGCCTAGGGCAGGGGAGAAGGGAGCAGTTCTTC.

This clone was observed once. The chain carries TRBV11-2 and TRBJ1-4; 7 positions match TRBD1. With V trimmed by 5 bases and J by 3 bases, 6 bases remained unmatched. Looked up from germline, CDR1 is SGHAT and CDR2 is FQNNGV. This CDR3 is 15 amino acids long. The CDR3, as DNA: TGTGCCAGCAGCACTGGGGACAGCTCTAATGAAAAACTGTTTTTT. As protein: CASSTGDSSNEKLFF.

J is TRBJ2-3 and V is TRBV25-1, with TRBD2 as a possible D gene (5 bases). The CDR3 covers 17 residues. Germline values: CDR1 MGHDK, CDR2 SYGVNS. Trimming left V 5 bases short and J 4 bases short, with 22 bases between. CDR3 in DNA: TGTGCCAGCAGTCCAAATGACGGCCGGGTCGGGGCAGATACGCAGTATTTT. Amino acid sequence: CASSPNDGRVGADTQYF.

This clone was seen only a few times. V and J are TRBV28 and TRBJ1-5, with TRBD1 as a possible D gene (6 bases). Germline CDR1 reads MDHEN; CDR2 reads SYDVKM. The CDR3 contains 14 residues. Trimming pared 10 bases from V and 7 bases from J, leaving 20 bases between. The CDR3 loop reads CATRLGGGGQPQHF. The CDR3 coding sequence is TGTGCCACGAGATTGGGGGGGGGCGGACAGCCCCAGCATTTT.

This chain joins TRBV18 and TRBJ2-7; D unresolved. This CDR3 comprises 13 residues. CDR1 and CDR2 from the germline V gene are KGHSH and LQKENI. V lost 3 bases and J lost 4, with 10 bases in between. The CDR3 loop is CASSPSSRYEQYF. CDR3 DNA: TGTGCCAGCTCACCTTCGAGCCGGTACGAGCAGTACTTC.

The CDR3 loop reads CASSLATGAARVEAFF. The CDR3 DNA reads as TGTGCCAGCAGCTTAGCGACAGGGGCCGCTAGGGTTGAAGCTTTCTTT. The chain employs TRBV7-2 and TRBJ1-1; 8 nucleotides line up with TRBD1. J was trimmed by 7 bases and V by 0 bases; bases with no gene match: 10. CDR3 length: 16 residues. Germline V gene data show CDR1 as SGHTA and CDR2 as FQGNSA.

The J gene is TRBJ2-7, the V gene TRBV5-1; D not certain. Germline CDR1 is SGHRS and CDR2 is YFSETQ. V lost 3 bases, J lost 2 bases, and 12 bases lay in between. The CDR3 runs to 14 residues. The CDR3 DNA is TGCGCCAGCAGCTCCAGGCCGCATCCCTACGAGCAGTACTTC. Protein sequence: CASSSRPHPYEQYF.

The chain is built from TRBV27 and TRBJ2-1; 7 positions agree with TRBD2. CDR3 size: 13 residues. Looked up from germline, CDR1 is MNHEY and CDR2 is SMNVEV (reference sequence). J was trimmed by 4 bases and V by 8 bases; bases with no gene match: 5. CDR3 in DNA: TGTGCCAGCGGGGCGGGAGTATACAATGAGCAGTTCTTC. Amino acids: CASGAGVYNEQFF.

V and J are TRBV4-3 and TRBJ1-2; 7 nucleotides align to TRBD1. Losses at the gene ends were 6 bases for V and 6 bases for J; bases not matched to a gene: 7. The CDR3 contains 13 residues. Germline V gene lookup returns CDR1 LGHNA and CDR2 YSLEER. The CDR3 DNA reads as TGCGCCAGCAGGTACGGAGGGGGCAATGGCTACACCTTC. It encodes CASRYGGGNGYTF.

The table lists this clone with a count of one. The chain couples TRBV15 to TRBJ1-1; no clear D. With 0 bases removed from V and 5 bases from J, the gap between germline ends came to 10 bases. Germline CDR1 and CDR2: LNHNV and YYDKDF (reference sequence). This CDR3 is 14 amino acids long. DNA of the CDR3: TGTGCCACCAGCAGAGATCCATACGGGACTGAAGCTTTCTTT. Translating it yields CATSRDPYGTEAFF.

This chain uses TRBV10-3 with TRBJ2-2; TRBD2 aligns across 8 bases. The V and J ends lost 3 bases and 4 bases, in that order; junction bases with no gene match: 4. The CDR3 totals 15 residues. Germline lookup yields CDR1 ENHRY and CDR2 SYGVKD. CDR3 bases: TGTGCCATCAGTGAAATGGCGGGAGGCACCGGGGAGCTGTTTTTT. Its protein product is CAISEMAGGTGELFF.

The chain carries TRBV9 and TRBJ1-4; a possible D gene is TRBD1 (5 bases). V was pared by 4 bases and J by 7 bases, with 17 bases between. This CDR3 contains 15 residues. Per the germline V gene, CDR1 is SGDLS and CDR2 is YYNGEE. CDR3 sequence: CASSPRGVGGEKLFF. CDR3 in DNA: TGTGCCAGCAGCCCCCGGGGGGTAGGAGGTGAAAAACTGTTTTTT.

The CDR3 coding sequence is TGTGCCAGCAGCTACGGACAGGCAGTGAATTCACCCCTCCACTTT. This encodes CASSYGQAVNSPLHF. V and J are TRBV11-2 and TRBJ1-6, with 7 bases lining up with TRBD1. The CDR3 covers 15 residues. CDR1 and CDR2 from the germline V gene are SGHAT and FQNNGV. Germline trimming cut 4 bases from V and 7 bases from J; bases unmatched to any gene: 7.

This chain joins TRBV7-8 and TRBJ2-7; 8 positions agree with TRBD2. CDR1 and CDR2 from the germline V gene are SGHVS and FQNEAQ. The V segment lost 4 bases and the J segment 3 bases; nucleotides outside the gene matches: 8. The CDR3 is 15 residues long. This CDR3 reads CASSSGISGNYEQYF. The CDR3 bases are TGTGCCAGCAGCTCCGGAATTAGCGGGAACTACGAGCAGTACTTC.

This clone has just a few counts. The V gene is TRBV4-2, the J gene TRBJ2-1, with D possibly being TRBD2 (6 bases). Trimming stripped 1 base from V and 5 bases from J, with 18 bases between. CDR1 and CDR2 (germline): LGHNA, YNFKEQ. The CDR3 runs to 17 residues. CDR3 sequence: CASSQGMGLAFNNEQFF. CDR3 nucleotides: TGTGCCAGCAGCCAAGGGATGGGGCTAGCGTTCAACAATGAGCAGTTCTTC.

The chain has TRBV30 and TRBJ2-7; TRBD1 might be the D (5 bases). The ends were cut back, 2 bases at V and 2 bases at J, with 10 bases in the middle. This CDR3 contains 13 residues. The germline gives CDR1 GTSNPN, CDR2 SVGIG (reference sequence). The CDR3: CAWSKDSTYEQYF. As DNA, the CDR3 is TGTGCCTGGAGTAAAGACAGTACCTACGAGCAGTACTTC.

The chain recombines TRBV25-1 with TRBJ2-1; 11 bases fit TRBD1. CDR1 is MGHDK and CDR2 is SYGVNS in the germline V gene. V trimming: 2 bases; J trimming: 7 bases; junction bases outside the gene matches: 7. The CDR3 spans 16 residues. Here the CDR3 DNA reads TGTGCCAGCAGTGAAGCCCGGGACAGGGGGAGTAATGAGCAGTTCTTC. This sequence encodes CASSEARDRGSNEQFF.

The rearrangement joins TRBV6-2 or TRBV6-3 to TRBJ1-2; D uncertain. The CDR3 has 12 amino acids. CDR1 MNHEY and CDR2 SVGEGT come from the germline V gene. The V gene lost 2 bases and the J gene lost 11 bases, with 12 bases spanning the gap. DNA of the CDR3: TGTGCCAGCAGTTACCCCCTAGTCGGGTACACCTTC. This encodes CASSYPLVGYTF.

The V and J genes are TRBV7-9 and TRBJ2-1, with TRBD2 as a possible D gene (6 bases). The CDR3 sequence is 14 residues long. V shed 3 bases and J shed 7 bases, with 13 bases lying between them. Germline values: CDR1 SEHNR, CDR2 FQNEAQ (reference sequence). CDR3 DNA: TGTGCCAGCAGCTTGGACTACTCGGGGAATGAGCAGTTCTTC. It encodes CASSLDYSGNEQFF.